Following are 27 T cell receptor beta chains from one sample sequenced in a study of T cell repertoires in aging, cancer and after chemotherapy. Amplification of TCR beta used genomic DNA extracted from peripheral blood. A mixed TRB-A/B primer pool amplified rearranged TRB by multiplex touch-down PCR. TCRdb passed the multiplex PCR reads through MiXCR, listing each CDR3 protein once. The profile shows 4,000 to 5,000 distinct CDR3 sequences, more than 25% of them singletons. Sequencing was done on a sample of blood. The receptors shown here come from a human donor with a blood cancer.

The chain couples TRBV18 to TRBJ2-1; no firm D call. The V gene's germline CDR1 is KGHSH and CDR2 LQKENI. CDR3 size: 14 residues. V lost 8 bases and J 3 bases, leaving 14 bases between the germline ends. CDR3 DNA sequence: TGTGCCAGCGCGCTTGTTGGGGTCTACAATGAGCAGTTCTTC. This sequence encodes CASALVGVYNEQFF.

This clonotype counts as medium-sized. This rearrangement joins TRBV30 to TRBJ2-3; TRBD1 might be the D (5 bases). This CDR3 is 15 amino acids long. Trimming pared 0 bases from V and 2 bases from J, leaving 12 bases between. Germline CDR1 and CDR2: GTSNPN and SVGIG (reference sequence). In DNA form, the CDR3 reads TGTGCCTGGAGTGTGGGGCCAACCCACACAGATACGCAGTATTTT. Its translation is CAWSVGPTHTDTQYF. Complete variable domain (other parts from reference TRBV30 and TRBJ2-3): SQTIHQWPATLVQPVGSPLSLECTVEGTSNPNLYWYRQAAGRGLQLLFYSVGIGQISSEVPQNLSASRPQDRQFILSSKKLLLSDSGFYLCAWSVGPTHTDTQYFGPGTRLTVL.

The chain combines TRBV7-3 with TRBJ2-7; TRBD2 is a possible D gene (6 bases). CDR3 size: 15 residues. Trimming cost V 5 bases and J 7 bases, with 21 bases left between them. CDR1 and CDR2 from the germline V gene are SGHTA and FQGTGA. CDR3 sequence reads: CASSASGGEMDEQYF. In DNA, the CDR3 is TGTGCCAGCAGCGCCTCTGGCGGGGAGATGGATGAGCAGTACTTC.

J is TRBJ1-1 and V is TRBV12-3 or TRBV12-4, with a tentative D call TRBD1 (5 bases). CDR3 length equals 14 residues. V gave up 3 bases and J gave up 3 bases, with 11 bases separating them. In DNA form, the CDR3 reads TGTGCCAGCAGTTTCCGGCAGGGATACACTGAAGCTTTCTTT. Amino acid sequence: CASSFRQGYTEAFF.

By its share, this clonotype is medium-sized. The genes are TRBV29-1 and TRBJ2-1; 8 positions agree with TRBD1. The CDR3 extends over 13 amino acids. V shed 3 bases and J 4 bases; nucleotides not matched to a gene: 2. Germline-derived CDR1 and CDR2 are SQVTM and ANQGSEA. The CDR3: CSVDRDRYNEQFF. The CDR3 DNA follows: TGCAGCGTTGATAGGGACAGGTACAATGAGCAGTTCTTC.

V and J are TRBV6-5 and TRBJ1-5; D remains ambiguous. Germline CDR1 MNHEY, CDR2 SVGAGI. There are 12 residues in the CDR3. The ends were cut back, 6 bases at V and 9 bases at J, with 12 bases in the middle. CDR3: CASSPLLWPQHF. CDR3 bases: TGTGCCAGCAGCCCTCTGCTGTGGCCCCAGCATTTT.

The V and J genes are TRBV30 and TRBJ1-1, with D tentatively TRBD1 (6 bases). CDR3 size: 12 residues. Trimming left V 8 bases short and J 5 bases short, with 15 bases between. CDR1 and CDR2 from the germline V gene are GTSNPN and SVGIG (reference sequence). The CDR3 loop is CAGNREGTEAFF. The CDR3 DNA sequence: TGTGCCGGCAACAGGGAGGGGACTGAAGCTTTCTTT.

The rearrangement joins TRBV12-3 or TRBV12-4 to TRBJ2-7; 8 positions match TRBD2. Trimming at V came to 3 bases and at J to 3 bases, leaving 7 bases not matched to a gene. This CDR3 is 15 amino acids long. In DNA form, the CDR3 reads TGTGCCAGCAGTTTCCGGGGGGGGGGAGTCTACGAGCAGTACTTC. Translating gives CASSFRGGGVYEQYF.

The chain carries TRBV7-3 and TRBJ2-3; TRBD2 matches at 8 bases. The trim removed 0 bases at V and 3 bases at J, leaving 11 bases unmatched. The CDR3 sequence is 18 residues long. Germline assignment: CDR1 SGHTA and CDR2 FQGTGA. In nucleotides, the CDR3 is TGTGCCAGCAGCTTAACGGCCGGGGGCGGGGGGATGACAGATACGCAGTATTTT. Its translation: CASSLTAGGGGMTDTQYF.

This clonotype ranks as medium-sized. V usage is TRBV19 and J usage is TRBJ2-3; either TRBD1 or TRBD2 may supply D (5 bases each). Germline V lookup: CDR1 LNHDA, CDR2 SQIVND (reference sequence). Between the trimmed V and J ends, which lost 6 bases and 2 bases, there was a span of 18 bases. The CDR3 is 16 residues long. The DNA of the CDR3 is TGTGCCAGTAGCCGAAGACCCTGGGGGTCCACAGATACGCAGTATTTT. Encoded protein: CASSRRPWGSTDTQYF.

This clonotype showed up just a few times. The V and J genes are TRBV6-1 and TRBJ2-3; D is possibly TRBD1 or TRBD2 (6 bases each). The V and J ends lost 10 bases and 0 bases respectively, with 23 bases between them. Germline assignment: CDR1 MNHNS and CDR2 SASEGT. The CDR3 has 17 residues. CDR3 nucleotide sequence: TGTGCCACCACTTCGGGACTGACAGGCTCTAGCACAGATACGCAGTATTTT. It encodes CATTSGLTGSSTDTQYF.

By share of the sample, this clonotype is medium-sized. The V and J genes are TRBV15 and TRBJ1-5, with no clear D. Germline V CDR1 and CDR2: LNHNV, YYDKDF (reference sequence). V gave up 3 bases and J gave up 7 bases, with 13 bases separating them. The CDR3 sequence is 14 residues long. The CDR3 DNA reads TGTGCCACCAGCAGGCTCGCCGGGAGCCAGCCCCAGCATTTT. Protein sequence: CATSRLAGSQPQHF.

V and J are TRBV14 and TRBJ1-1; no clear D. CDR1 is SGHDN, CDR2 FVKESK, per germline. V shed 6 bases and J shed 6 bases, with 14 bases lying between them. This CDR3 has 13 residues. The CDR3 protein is CASRSPGVSEAFF. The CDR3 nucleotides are TGTGCCAGCAGATCACCGGGAGTCTCTGAAGCTTTCTTT.

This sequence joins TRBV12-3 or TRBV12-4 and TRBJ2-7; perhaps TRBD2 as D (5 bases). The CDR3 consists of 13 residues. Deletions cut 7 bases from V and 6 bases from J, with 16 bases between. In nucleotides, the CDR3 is TGTGCCAGCACCCGAGCGGTCCCCTTCGAGCAGTACTTC. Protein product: CASTRAVPFEQYF.

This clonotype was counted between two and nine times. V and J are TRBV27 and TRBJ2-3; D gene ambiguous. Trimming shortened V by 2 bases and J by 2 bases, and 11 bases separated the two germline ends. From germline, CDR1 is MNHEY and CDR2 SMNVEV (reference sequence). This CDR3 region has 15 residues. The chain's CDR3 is CASSLTPGFTDTQYF. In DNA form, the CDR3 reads TGTGCCAGCAGTTTAACGCCGGGTTTCACAGATACGCAGTATTTT.

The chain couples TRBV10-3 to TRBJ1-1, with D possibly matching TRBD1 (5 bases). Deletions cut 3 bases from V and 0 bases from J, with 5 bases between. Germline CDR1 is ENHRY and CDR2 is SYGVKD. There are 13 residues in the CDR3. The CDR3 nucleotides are TGTGCCATCAGTGACAGGGTGAACACTGAAGCTTTCTTT. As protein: CAISDRVNTEAFF.

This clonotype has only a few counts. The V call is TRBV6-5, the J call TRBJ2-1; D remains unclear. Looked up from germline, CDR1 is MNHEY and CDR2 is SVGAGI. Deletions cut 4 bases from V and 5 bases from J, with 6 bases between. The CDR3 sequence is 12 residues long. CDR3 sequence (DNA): TGTGCCAGCAGTTTACGAGACAATGAGCAGTTCTTC. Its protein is CASSLRDNEQFF.

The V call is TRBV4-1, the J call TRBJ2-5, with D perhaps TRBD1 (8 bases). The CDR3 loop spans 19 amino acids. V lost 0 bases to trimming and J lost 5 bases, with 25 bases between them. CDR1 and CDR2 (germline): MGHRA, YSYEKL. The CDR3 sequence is CASSQDVGTGLFGRETQYF. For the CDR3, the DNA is TGCGCCAGCAGCCAAGATGTGGGGACAGGTCTTTTCGGGAGGGAGACCCAGTACTTC.

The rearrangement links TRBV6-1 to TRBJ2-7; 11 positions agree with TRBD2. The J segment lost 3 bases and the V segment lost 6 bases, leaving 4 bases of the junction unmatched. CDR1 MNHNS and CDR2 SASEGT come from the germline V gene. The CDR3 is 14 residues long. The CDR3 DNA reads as TGTGCCAGCAGCGAAACTAGCGGGGGCTACGAGCAGTACTTC. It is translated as CASSETSGGYEQYF.

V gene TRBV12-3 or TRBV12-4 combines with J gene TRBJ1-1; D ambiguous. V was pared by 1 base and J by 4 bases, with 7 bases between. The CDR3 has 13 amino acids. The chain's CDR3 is CASSLGVGTEAFF. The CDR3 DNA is TGTGCCAGCAGTTTAGGAGTGGGCACTGAAGCTTTCTTT.

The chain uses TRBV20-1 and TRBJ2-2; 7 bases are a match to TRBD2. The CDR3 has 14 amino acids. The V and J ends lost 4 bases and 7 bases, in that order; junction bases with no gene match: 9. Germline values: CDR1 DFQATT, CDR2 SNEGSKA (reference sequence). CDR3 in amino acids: CSATPSGAHGELFF. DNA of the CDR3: TGCAGTGCTACTCCCAGCGGGGCCCACGGGGAGCTGTTTTTT.

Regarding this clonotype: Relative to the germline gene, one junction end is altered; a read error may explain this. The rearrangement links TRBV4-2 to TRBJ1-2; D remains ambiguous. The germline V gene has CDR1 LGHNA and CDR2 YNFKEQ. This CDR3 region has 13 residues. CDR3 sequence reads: CASSQAHYYGYTF. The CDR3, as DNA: TGCGCCAGCAGCCAAGCTCACTACTATGGCTACACCTTC.

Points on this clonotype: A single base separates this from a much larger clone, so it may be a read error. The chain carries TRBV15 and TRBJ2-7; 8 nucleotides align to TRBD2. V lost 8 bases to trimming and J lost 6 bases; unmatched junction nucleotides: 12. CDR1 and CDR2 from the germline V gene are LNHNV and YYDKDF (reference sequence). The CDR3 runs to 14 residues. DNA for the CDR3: TGTGCCACCGACGTAGACCGTGCGGGAGGCGAGCAGTACTTC. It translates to CATDVDRAGGEQYF. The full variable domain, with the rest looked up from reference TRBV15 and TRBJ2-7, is DAMVIQNPRYQVTQFGKPVTLSCSQTLNHNVMYWYQQKSSQAPKLLFHYYDKDFNNEADTPDNFQSRRPNTSFCFLDIRSPGLGDTAMYLCATDVDRAGGEQYFGPGTRLTVT.

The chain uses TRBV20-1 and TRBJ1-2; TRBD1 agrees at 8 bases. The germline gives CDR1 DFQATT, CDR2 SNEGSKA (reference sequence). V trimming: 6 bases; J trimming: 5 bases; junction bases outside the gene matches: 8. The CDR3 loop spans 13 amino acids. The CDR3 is CSALTGAQYGYTF. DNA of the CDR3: TGCAGTGCCTTGACAGGGGCTCAATATGGCTACACCTTC.

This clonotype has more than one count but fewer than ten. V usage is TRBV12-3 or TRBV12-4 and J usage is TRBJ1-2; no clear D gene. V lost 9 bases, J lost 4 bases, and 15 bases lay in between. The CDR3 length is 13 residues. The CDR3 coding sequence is TGTGCCAGTTCAGTTGGGGTGACCTATGGCTACACCTTC. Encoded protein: CASSVGVTYGYTF.

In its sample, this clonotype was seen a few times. The CDR3 DNA sequence: TGTGCCAGCAGTACCGGGCGATCTCAAGAGACCCAGTACTTC. Amino acid sequence: CASSTGRSQETQYF. This chain connects TRBV6-5 to TRBJ2-5; D is ambiguous. Germline values: CDR1 MNHEY, CDR2 SVGAGI. The CDR3 covers 14 residues. Trimming took off 5 bases at V and 2 bases at J, with 12 bases between the two ends.

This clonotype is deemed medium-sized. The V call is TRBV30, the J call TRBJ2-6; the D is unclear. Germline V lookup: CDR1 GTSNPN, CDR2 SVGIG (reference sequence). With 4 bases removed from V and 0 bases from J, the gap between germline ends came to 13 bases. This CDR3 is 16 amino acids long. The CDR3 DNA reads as TGTGCCTGGATCCCGTTCGTAACCTCTGGGGCCAACGTCCTGACTTTC. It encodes CAWIPFVTSGANVLTF. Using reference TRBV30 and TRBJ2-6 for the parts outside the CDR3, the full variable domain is SQTIHQWPATLVQPVGSPLSLECTVEGTSNPNLYWYRQAAGRGLQLLFYSVGIGQISSEVPQNLSASRPQDRQFILSSKKLLLSDSGFYLCAWIPFVTSGANVLTFGAGSRLTVL.